This paragraph covers one TCR beta chain sequence. No cognate antigen has been identified for it. No much larger clone exists at a distance of one base, and base qualities are not known. Reading the germline V gene (reference sequence) gives CDR1 SGHAT and CDR2 FQDESV. The CDR3, from cysteine to phenylalanine, totals 14 residues. Solely the CDR3 DNA is kept, with 42 bases framed from the first base. Relative to germline, V is missing 4 bases and J is missing 5 bases, with 7 bases of the junction outside any gene match. Participants in the prospective study were enrolled through a virtual design, were aged roughly 18 to 95 years, and lived in approximately 25 United States geographic areas. Cohort assignment in the prospective study relied on participant-reported clinical history from a screening survey and a study questionnaire. For ImmuneRACE Cohort 3, a participant was defined as recovered based on two consecutive negative NP/OP PCR tests, clearance by a healthcare professional, or resolution of symptoms. In the prospective study, whole blood, serum and a nasopharyngeal or oropharyngeal swab were collected from each participant by mobile phlebotomists. Prospective study participants could optionally give additional blood draws and questionnaires over an approximately two-month period. Before DNA extraction, blood samples from the prospective study were shipped at room temperature or frozen.

The sample comes from a study of blood T cell repertoires in COVID-19 (dated by TCRdb to the early 2020s). Background on the whole study: The collaborator samples originated in the United States, Italy and Spain and spanned the acute and convalescent phases of COVID-19. The material from the prospective study consisted of cDNA or gDNA derived from T cells, B-cell-depleted T cells, or PBMCs. Subjects who had been exposed to COVID-19, were actively infected with it, or had recovered from it provided the deeply sampled blood TCRbeta repertoires that made up the dataset. The repertoires were released in a freely available public database intended as a resource for research on the immune response to SARS-CoV-2. The samples were drawn from two sources: the first 160 participants of the ongoing ImmuneRACE study, and 950 to 1,500 subjects contributed by 6 global collaborators. The sample metadata nearly always contained a de-identified subject ID, COVID-19 status, age in years and sex. Where available, HLA class I and class II types were obtained from metadata supplied by the sample provider rather than from assay-based typing. General conclusions and limits of the study: The amount of clinical and demographic metadata varied by source and participant and was provided uncurated.

The immunoSEQ Assay, a bias-controlled multiplex PCR, was used to amplify TCRbeta CDR3 regions from genomic DNA. In the authors' own workflow: Nucleated cell counts per sample were estimated from amplification of reference gene primers within the assay. Sequence reads were collapsed and filtered to measure the absolute abundance of every unique TCRbeta CDR3 rearrangement. For each sample, productive Simpson clonality was calculated as the square root of Simpson's diversity index across productive rearrangements. TCRdb's version of the immuneACCESS table is confined to in-frame rearrangements and falls short of the full clone set. An unresolved V gene accounts for under half of the shortfall where checked; the remainder is of unknown origin. The DNA was the basis for D and trimming; V, J and clone size are from that table. The sample table holds 350,000 or so clones, of which around 90% were seen once. The ten most abundant clones make up about 18% of the sample.

This clonotype was sampled from a woman in her thirties who had recovered from COVID-19. The sequence joins TRBV11-1 to TRBJ1-1, and TRBD1 aligns with 7 junction nucleotides. Sequencing input: PBMCs or T cells enriched from blood (not recorded which). The nucleotides read TGTGCCAGCAGCTCGACAGGGCCTGGGACTGAAGCTTTCTTT. Its protein product is CASSSTGPGTEAFF. The entire variable domain, with the stretches around the CDR3 drawn from the reference TRBV11-1 and TRBJ1-1 proteins, is EAEVAQSPRYKITEKSQAVAFWCDPISGHATLYWYRQILGQGPELLVQFQDESVVDDSQLPKDRFSAERLKGVDSTLKIQPAELGDSAMYLCASSSTGPGTEAFFGQGTRLTVV.